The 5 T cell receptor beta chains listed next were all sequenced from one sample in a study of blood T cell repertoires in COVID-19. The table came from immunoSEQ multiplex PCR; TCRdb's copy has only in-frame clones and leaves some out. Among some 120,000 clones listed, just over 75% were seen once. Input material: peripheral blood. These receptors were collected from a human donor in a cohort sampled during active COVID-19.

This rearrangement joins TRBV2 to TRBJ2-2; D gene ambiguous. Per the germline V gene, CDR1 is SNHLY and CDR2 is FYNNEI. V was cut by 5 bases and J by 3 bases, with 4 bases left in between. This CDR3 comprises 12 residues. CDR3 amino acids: CASSRDTGELFF. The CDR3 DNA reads TGTGCCAGCAGTCGGGACACCGGGGAGCTGTTTTTT.

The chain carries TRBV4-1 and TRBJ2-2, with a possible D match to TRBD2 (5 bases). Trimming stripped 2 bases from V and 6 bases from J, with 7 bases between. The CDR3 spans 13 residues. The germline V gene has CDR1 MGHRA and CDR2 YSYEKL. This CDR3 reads CASSQRGPGELFF. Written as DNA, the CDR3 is TGCGCCAGCAGCCAACGGGGTCCCGGGGAGCTGTTTTTT.

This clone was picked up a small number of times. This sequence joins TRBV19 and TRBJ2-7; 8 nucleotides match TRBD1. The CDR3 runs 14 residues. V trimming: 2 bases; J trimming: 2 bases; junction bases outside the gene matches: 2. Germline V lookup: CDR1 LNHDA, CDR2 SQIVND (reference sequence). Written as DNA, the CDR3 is TGTGCCAGTAGTATACCGGGACAGGCCTACGAGCAGTACTTC. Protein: CASSIPGQAYEQYF.

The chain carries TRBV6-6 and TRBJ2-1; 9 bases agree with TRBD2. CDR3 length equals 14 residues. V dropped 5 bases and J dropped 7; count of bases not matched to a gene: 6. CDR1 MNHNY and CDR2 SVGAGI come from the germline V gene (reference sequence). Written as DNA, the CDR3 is TGTGCCAGCAGTAGCGGGGGGTCGGCAAATGAGCAGTTCTTC. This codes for CASSSGGSANEQFF.

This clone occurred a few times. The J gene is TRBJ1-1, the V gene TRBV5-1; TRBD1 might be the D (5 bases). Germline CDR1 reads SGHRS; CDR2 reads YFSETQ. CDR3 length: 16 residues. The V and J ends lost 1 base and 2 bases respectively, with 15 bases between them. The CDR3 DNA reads TGCGCCAGCAGCTTGTTTGTCATGGGGGGTAACACTGAAGCTTTCTTT. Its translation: CASSLFVMGGNTEAFF.